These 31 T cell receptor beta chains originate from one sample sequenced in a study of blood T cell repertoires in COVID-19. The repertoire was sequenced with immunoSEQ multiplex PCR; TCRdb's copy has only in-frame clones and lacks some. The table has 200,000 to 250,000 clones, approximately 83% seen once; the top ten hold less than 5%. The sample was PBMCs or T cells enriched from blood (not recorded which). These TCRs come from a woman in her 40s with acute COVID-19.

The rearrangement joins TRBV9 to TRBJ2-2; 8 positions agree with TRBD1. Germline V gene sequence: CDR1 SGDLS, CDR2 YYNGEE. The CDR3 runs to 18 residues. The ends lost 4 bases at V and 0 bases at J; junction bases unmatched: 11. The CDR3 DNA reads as TGTGCCAGCAGCCCGAAAGTAGGACAGGGCGCGAACACCGGGGAGCTGTTTTTT. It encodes CASSPKVGQGANTGELFF.

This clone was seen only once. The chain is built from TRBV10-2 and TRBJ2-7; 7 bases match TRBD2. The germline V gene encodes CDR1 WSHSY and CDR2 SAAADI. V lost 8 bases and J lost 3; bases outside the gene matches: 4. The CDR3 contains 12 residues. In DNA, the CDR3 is TGCGCCAGCCTAGGCGGGAGCTACGAGCAGTACTTC. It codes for CASLGGSYEQYF.

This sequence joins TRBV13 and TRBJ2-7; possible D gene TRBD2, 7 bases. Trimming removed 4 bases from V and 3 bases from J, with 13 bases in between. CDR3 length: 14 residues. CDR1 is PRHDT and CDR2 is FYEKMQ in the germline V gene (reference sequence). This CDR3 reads CASSSPGGYYEQYF. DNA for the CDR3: TGTGCCAGCAGCTCCCCGGGGGGCTACTACGAGCAGTACTTC.

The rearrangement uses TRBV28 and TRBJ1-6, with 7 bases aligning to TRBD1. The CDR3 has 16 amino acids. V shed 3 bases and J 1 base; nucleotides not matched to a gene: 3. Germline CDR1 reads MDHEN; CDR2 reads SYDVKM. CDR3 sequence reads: CASSLGGQSYNSPLHF. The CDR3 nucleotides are TGTGCCAGCAGTTTGGGGGGACAGTCCTATAATTCACCCCTCCACTTT.

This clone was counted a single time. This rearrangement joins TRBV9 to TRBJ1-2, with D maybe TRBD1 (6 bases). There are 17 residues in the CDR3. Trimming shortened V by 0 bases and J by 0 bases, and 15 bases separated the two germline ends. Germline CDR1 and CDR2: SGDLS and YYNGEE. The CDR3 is CASSVATGWGANYGYTF. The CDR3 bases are TGTGCCAGCAGCGTAGCTACAGGGTGGGGAGCTAACTATGGCTACACCTTC.

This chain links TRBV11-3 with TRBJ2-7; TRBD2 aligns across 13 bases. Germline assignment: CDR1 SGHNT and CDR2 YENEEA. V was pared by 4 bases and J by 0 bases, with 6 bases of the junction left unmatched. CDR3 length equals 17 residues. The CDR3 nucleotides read TGTGCCAGCAGCTCCGGGACTAGCGGGACTCGCTCCTACGAGCAGTACTTC. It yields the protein CASSSGTSGTRSYEQYF.

The CDR3 loop is CASSSGGSTRQYF. The CDR3 DNA is TGTGCCAGCAGCTCCGGCGGATCTACGAGACAGTACTTC. The chain carries TRBV7-2 and TRBJ2-7; D is ambiguous. Germline CDR1 SGHTA, CDR2 FQGNSA. Trimming cost V 4 bases and J 10 bases, with 17 bases left between them. CDR3 length: 13 amino acids.

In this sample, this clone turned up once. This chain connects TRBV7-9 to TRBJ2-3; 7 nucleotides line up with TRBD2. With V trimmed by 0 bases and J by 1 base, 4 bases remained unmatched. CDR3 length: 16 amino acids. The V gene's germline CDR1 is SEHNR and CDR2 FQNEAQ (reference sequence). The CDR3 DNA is TGTGCCAGCAGCTTAGCGCGGGCGGGAGGCACAGATACGCAGTATTTT. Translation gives CASSLARAGGTDTQYF.

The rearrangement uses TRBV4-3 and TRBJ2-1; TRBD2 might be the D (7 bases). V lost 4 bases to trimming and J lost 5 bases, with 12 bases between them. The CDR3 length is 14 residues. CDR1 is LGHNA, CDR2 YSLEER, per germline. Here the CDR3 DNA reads TGCGCCAGCAGCCGGGGGGGGCGGAACAATGAGCAGTTCTTC. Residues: CASSRGGRNNEQFF.

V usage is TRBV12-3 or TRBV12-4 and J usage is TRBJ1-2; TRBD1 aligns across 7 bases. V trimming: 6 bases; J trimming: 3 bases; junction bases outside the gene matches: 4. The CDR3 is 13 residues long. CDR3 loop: CASSPDRDYGYTF. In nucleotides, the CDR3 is TGTGCCAGCAGCCCCGACAGGGACTATGGCTACACCTTC.

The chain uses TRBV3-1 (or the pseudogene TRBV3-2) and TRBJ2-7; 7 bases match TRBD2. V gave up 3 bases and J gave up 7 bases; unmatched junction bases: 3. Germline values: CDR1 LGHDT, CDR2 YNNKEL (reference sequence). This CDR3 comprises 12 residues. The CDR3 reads CASSQTSREQYF. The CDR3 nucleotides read TGTGCCAGCAGCCAGACTAGCAGAGAGCAGTACTTC.

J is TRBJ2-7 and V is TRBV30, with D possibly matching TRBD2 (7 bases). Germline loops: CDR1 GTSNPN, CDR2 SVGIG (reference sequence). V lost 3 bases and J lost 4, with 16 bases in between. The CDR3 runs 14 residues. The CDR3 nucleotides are TGTGCCTGGAGCCCCGCCGGGGGGCTATACGAGCAGTACTTC. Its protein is CAWSPAGGLYEQYF.

CDR3 sequence: CASSFGGRGARELFF. The CDR3 nucleotides read TGTGCCAGCAGCTTCGGGGGCCGGGGGGCGAGGGAGCTGTTTTTT. The chain is built from TRBV7-6 and TRBJ2-2; maybe TRBD2 (7 bases). V was trimmed by 3 bases and J by 9 bases, leaving 17 bases between them. Germline V lookup: CDR1 SGHVS, CDR2 FNYEAQ. This CDR3 is built from 15 residues.

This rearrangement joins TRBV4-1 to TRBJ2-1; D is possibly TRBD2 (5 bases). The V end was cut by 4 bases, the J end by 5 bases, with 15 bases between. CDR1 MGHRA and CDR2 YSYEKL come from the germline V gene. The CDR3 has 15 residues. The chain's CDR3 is CASSPSGLNHNEQFF. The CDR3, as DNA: TGCGCCAGCAGCCCAAGCGGATTAAACCACAATGAGCAGTTCTTC.

The chain's CDR3 is CASSVEGLAGAGSYEQYF. DNA for the CDR3: TGTGCCAGCAGCGTAGAGGGACTAGCGGGAGCAGGTTCCTACGAGCAGTACTTC. The genes are TRBV9 and TRBJ2-7; TRBD2 matches 14 bases. Germline V gene data show CDR1 as SGDLS and CDR2 as YYNGEE. The CDR3 covers 18 residues. V shed 0 bases and J 1 base; nucleotides not matched to a gene: 6.

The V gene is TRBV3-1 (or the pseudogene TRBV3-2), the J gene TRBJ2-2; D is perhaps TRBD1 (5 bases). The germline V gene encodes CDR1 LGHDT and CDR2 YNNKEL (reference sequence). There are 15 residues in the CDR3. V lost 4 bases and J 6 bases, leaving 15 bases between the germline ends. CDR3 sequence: CASSRGARASGELFF. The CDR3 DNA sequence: TGTGCCAGCAGCCGAGGCGCCAGGGCTTCCGGGGAGCTGTTTTTT.

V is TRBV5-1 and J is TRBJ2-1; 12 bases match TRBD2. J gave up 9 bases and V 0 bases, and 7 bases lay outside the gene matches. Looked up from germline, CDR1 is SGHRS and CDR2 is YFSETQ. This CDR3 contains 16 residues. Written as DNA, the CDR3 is TGCGCCAGCAGCTTGGGGACTAGCGGGGCTCAGGGTGAGCAGTTCTTC. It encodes CASSLGTSGAQGEQFF.

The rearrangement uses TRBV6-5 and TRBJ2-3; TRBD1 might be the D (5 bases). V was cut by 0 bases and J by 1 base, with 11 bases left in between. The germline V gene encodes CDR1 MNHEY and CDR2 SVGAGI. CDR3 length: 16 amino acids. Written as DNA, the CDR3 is TGTGCCAGCAGTTACTCGTGGCAGGGCCGCACAGATACGCAGTATTTT. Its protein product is CASSYSWQGRTDTQYF.

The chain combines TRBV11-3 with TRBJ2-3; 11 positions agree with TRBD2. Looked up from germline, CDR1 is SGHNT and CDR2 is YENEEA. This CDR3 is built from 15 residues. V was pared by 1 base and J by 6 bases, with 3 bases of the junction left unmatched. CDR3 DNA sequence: TGTGCCAGCAGCTTAGGGGCTAGCGGGAGGGATACGCAGTATTTT. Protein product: CASSLGASGRDTQYF.

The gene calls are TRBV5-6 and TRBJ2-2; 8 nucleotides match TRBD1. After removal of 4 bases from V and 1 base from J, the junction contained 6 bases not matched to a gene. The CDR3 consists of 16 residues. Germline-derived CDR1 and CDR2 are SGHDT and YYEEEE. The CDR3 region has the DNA TGTGCCAGCAGCATACGGACAGGGCTGAACACCGGGGAGCTGTTTTTT. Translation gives CASSIRTGLNTGELFF.

The DNA for the CDR3 is TGTGCCAGCAGCGGCGGGACTAGTTTCTACGAGCAGTACTTC. Protein: CASSGGTSFYEQYF. The chain couples TRBV11-2 to TRBJ2-7; 8 positions match TRBD2. J lost 3 bases, V lost 5 bases, and 6 bases had no gene match. Germline V gene data show CDR1 as SGHAT and CDR2 as FQNNGV. This CDR3 has 14 amino acids.

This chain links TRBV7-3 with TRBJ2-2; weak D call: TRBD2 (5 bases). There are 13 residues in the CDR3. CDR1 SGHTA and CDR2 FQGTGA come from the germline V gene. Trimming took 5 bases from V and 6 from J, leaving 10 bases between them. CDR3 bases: TGTGCCAGCAGCGAAAGAGGGTCCGGGGAGCTGTTTTTT. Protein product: CASSERGSGELFF.

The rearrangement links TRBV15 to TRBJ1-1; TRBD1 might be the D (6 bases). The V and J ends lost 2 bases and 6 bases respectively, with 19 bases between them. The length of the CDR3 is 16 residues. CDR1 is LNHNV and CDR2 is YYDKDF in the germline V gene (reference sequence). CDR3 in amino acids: CATSRYPGTPGAEAFF. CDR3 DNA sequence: TGTGCCACCAGCAGATATCCCGGGACACCCGGAGCTGAAGCTTTCTTT.

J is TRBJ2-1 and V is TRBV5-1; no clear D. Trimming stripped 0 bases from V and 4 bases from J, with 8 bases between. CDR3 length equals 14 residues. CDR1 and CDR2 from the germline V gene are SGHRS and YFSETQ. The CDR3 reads CASSLEQKYNEQFF. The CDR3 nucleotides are TGCGCCAGCAGCTTGGAACAGAAATACAATGAGCAGTTCTTC.

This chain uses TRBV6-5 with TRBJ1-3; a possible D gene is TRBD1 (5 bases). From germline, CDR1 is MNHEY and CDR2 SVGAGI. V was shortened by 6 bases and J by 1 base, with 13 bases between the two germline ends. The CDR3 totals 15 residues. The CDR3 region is CASSPRDSSGNTIYF. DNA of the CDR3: TGTGCCAGCAGCCCAAGAGACAGTTCTGGAAACACCATATATTTT.

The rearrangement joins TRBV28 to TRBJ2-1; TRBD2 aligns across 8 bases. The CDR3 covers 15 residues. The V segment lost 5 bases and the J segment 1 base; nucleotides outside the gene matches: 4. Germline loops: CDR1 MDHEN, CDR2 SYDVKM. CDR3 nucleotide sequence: TGTGCCAGCAGTGGCAGCGGGAGTTCCTACAATGAGCAGTTCTTC. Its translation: CASSGSGSSYNEQFF.

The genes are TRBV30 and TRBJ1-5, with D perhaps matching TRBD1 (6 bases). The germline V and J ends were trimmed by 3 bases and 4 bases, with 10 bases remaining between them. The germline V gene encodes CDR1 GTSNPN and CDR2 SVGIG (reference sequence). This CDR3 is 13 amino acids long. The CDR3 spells CAWSRQANQPQHF. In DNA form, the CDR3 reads TGTGCCTGGAGCCGACAGGCAAATCAGCCCCAGCATTTT.

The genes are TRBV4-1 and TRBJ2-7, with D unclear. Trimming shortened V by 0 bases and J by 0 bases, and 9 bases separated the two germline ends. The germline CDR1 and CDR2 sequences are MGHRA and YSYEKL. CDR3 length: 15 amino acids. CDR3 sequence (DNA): TGCGCCAGCAGCCAAGAATCCAGAAGCTCCTACGAGCAGTACTTC. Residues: CASSQESRSSYEQYF.

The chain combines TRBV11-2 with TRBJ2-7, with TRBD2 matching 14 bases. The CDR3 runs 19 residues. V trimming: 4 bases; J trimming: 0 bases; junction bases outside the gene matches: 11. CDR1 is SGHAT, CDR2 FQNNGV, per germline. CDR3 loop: CASSSSPGLAGASSYEQYF. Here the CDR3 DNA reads TGTGCCAGCAGCTCCTCACCGGGACTAGCGGGAGCAAGCTCCTACGAGCAGTACTTC.

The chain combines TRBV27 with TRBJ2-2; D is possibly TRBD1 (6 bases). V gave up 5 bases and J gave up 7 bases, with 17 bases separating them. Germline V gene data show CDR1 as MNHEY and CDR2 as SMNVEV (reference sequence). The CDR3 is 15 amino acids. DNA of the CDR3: TGTGCCAGCAGTCGAACGACAGGACGGGGCGGGGAGCTGTTTTTT. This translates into CASSRTTGRGGELFF.

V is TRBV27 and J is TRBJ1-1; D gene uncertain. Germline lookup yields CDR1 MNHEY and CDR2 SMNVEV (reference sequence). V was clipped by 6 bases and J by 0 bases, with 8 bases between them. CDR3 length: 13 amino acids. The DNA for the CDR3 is TGTGCCAGCAGAGGCACTATGAACACTGAAGCTTTCTTT. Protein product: CASRGTMNTEAFF.